This is a list of T cell receptor beta chains from one sample in a study of T cell responses to AZD1222 COVID-19 vaccine. Produced via immunoSEQ multiplex PCR; TCRdb's table is partial and in-frame only. The table lists around 130,000 clones, around 90% of them singletons, with 4% to 5% in the top ten. This sample comprised peripheral blood, obtained 28 days after the second dose of the MenACWY control vaccine. The receptor source for this set is an adult who received the MenACWY meningococcal vaccine as a control. Each CDR3 is given with its conserved first and last residue. The order of the fields is V gene, D gene, clone size, J gene, CDR3 protein, CDR3 DNA. D genes are given only for firm matches. The size field is filled for only some rows; it gives once, few, many or a size class.

V: TRBV7-2
D: -
size: once
J: TRBJ1-2
CDR3: CASSARSREDGYTF
DNA: TGTGCCAGCAGCGCCCGAAGCCGGGAAGATGGCTACACCTTC

V: TRBV6-6
D: TRBD1
size: -
J: TRBJ1-4
CDR3: CASSGAGGVNEKLFF
DNA: TGTGCCAGCAGTGGGGCAGGGGGCGTTAATGAAAAACTGTTTTTT

V: TRBV7-9
D: TRBD2
size: -
J: TRBJ2-5
CDR3: CASTLIKVGGETQYF
DNA: TGTGCCAGCACCTTGATCAAAGTCGGGGGGGAGACCCAGTACTTC

V: TRBV5-1
D: TRBD2
size: -
J: TRBJ2-5
CDR3: CASSLGLAGGFQETQYF
DNA: TGCGCCAGCAGCTTGGGACTAGCGGGAGGGTTCCAAGAGACCCAGTACTTC

V: TRBV12-3/TRBV12-4
D: -
size: -
J: TRBJ1-2
CDR3: CASSLARLGYTF
DNA: TGTGCCAGCAGTTTAGCAAGGCTTGGCTACACCTTC

V: TRBV4-1
D: -
size: few
J: TRBJ2-3
CDR3: CASSQFGGTTDTQYF
DNA: TGCGCCAGCAGCCAGTTTGGGGGGACCACAGATACGCAGTATTTT

V: TRBV11-2
D: TRBD2
size: -
J: TRBJ2-3
CDR3: CASSQRRGGSPTDTQYF
DNA: TGTGCCAGCAGCCAAAGGCGGGGGGGCTCCCCCACAGATACGCAGTATTTT

V: TRBV9
D: -
size: once
J: TRBJ2-4
CDR3: CASSVVGSRRAYVNIQYF
DNA: TGTGCCAGCAGCGTAGTGGGGAGCAGGAGGGCGTACGTAAACATTCAGTACTTC

V: TRBV7-2
D: -
size: few
J: TRBJ1-6
CDR3: CASSDRRDTSPLHF
DNA: TGTGCCAGCAGCGACCGACGGGACACCTCACCCCTCCACTTT

V: TRBV7-9
D: -
size: -
J: TRBJ1-3
CDR3: CASSLAAYQTSGNTIYF
DNA: TGTGCCAGCAGCTTAGCTGCGTATCAAACCTCTGGAAACACCATATATTTT

V: TRBV7-2
D: TRBD1
size: many
J: TRBJ2-2
CDR3: CASSLSGQGNTGELFF
DNA: TGTGCCAGCAGCTTGAGTGGACAGGGAAACACCGGGGAGCTGTTTTTT

V: TRBV27
D: -
size: -
J: TRBJ1-2
CDR3: CASRDPPYGYTF
DNA: TGTGCCAGCCGGGATCCTCCCTATGGCTACACCTTC

V: TRBV11-2
D: -
size: once
J: TRBJ2-5
CDR3: CASSQTSQETQYF
DNA: TGTGCCAGCAGCCAGACTAGTCAAGAGACCCAGTACTTC

V: TRBV28
D: -
size: few
J: TRBJ2-3
CDR3: CASKKRRTTDTQYF
DNA: TGTGCCAGCAAAAAGCGCCGAACCACAGATACGCAGTATTTT

V: TRBV5-4
D: -
size: -
J: TRBJ2-1
CDR3: CASSFGQRGNEQFF
DNA: TGTGCCAGCAGCTTCGGACAGAGGGGCAATGAGCAGTTCTTC

V: TRBV3-1/TRBV3-2
D: -
size: -
J: TRBJ2-5
CDR3: CASSPVGGPAQETQYF
DNA: TGTGCCAGCAGCCCAGTGGGGGGTCCAGCTCAAGAGACCCAGTACTTC

V: TRBV29-1
D: -
size: once
J: TRBJ2-5
CDR3: CSVGAPRLQETQYF
DNA: TGCAGCGTTGGTGCTCCGAGACTACAAGAGACCCAGTACTTC

V: TRBV7-2
D: TRBD1
size: -
J: TRBJ2-6
CDR3: CASSPRQGPSGANVLTF
DNA: TGTGCCAGCAGCCCCCGACAGGGACCCTCTGGGGCCAACGTCCTGACTTTC

V: TRBV7-9
D: TRBD1
size: -
J: TRBJ2-2
CDR3: CVSSSSGQEVAGELFF
DNA: TGTGTCAGCAGCTCCTCGGGACAGGAGGTAGCCGGGGAGCTGTTTTTT

V: TRBV5-4
D: -
size: once
J: TRBJ1-1
CDR3: CASSLAEDIPEAFF
DNA: TGTGCCAGCAGCTTGGCCGAGGACATACCTGAAGCTTTCTTT

V: TRBV18
D: TRBD2
size: -
J: TRBJ2-1
CDR3: CASSPLASGRSRGNEQFF
DNA: TGTGCCAGCTCACCACTTGCTAGCGGGAGGTCAAGAGGCAATGAGCAGTTCTTC

V: TRBV28
D: -
size: -
J: TRBJ1-1
CDR3: CASSFRGGRGTEAFF
DNA: TGTGCCAGCAGTTTCCGGGGGGGCCGTGGCACTGAAGCTTTCTTT

V: TRBV19
D: TRBD2
size: -
J: TRBJ2-1
CDR3: CASSMLAGYNEQFF
DNA: TGTGCCAGTAGTATGCTAGCGGGGTACAATGAGCAGTTCTTC

V: TRBV30
D: TRBD2
size: -
J: TRBJ2-1
CDR3: CAWSELAGGSNEQFF
DNA: TGTGCCTGGAGCGAACTAGCGGGAGGGTCAAATGAGCAGTTCTTC

V: TRBV7-8
D: TRBD2
size: -
J: TRBJ2-1
CDR3: CASSSGLAGGIYNEQFF
DNA: TGTGCCAGCAGCTCGGGACTAGCGGGAGGTATATACAATGAGCAGTTCTTC

V: TRBV11-2
D: -
size: -
J: TRBJ1-1
CDR3: CASSFEMEAFF
DNA: TGTGCCAGCAGCTTTGAAATGGAAGCTTTCTTT

V: TRBV11-1
D: -
size: -
J: TRBJ2-6
CDR3: CASSLALGRGGSGANVLTF
DNA: TGTGCCAGCAGCTTAGCGCTTGGCAGGGGAGGAAGTGGGGCCAACGTCCTGACTTTC

V: TRBV10-1
D: -
size: -
J: TRBJ1-5
CDR3: CASSEAAGGQPQHF
DNA: TGCGCCAGCAGTGAGGCAGCGGGGGGTCAGCCCCAGCATTTT

V: TRBV6-5
D: -
size: -
J: TRBJ1-2
CDR3: CASSWDRTNYGYTF
DNA: TGTGCCAGCAGTTGGGACCGCACTAACTATGGCTACACCTTC

V: TRBV5-1
D: -
size: -
J: TRBJ2-3
CDR3: CASSLGKFTDTQYF
DNA: TGCGCCAGCAGCTTAGGGAAATTCACAGATACGCAGTATTTT